A selection of T cell receptor beta chains follows, all from one sample in a study of cytomegalovirus exposure and HLA in healthy donors. Sequenced by immunoSEQ multiplex PCR; TCRdb stores in-frame clones only, minus some. The sample includes roughly 150,000 clones, approximately 84% of them seen just once. The specimen sequenced was PBMCs. The source is a woman aged 40-49 years in good health and CMV-seropositive. Both conserved end residues are part of each CDR3. D genes are given only for firm matches. Rows may omit the clone size; those that give it use once, few, many or a size class.

v_gene	j_gene	d_gene	abundance	CDR3nt	CDR3aa
TRBV7-9	TRBJ2-2	TRBD2	few	TGTTCCAGCAGGACCCGACTAGCGGGGGGGCAGGACACCGGGGAGCTGTTTTTT	CSSRTRLAGGQDTGELFF
TRBV5-4	TRBJ2-2	NA	NA	TGTGCCAGCAGCTCGCGGAGTGGCCAAACCGGGGAGCTGTTTTTT	CASSSRSGQTGELFF
TRBV9	TRBJ2-3	TRBD2	few	TGTGCCAGCAGCGCCCGGACTAGCGGGGGGGCCGCAGATACGCAGTATTTT	CASSARTSGGAADTQYF
TRBV7-3	TRBJ1-2	TRBD1	NA	TGTGCCAGCAGCGTTGGGACAGGGGGTGACTACACCTTC	CASSVGTGGDYTF
TRBV7-2	TRBJ1-2	NA	once	TGTGCCAGCAGCTTAGACTTTTCCCAGGGCTATGGCTACACCTTC	CASSLDFSQGYGYTF
TRBV7-9	TRBJ1-6	TRBD1	few	TGTGCCAGCAGCTTAACACCCGGGACAGGGCGTGATTCACCCCTCCACTTT	CASSLTPGTGRDSPLHF
TRBV16	TRBJ1-2	NA	NA	TGTGCCAGCAGCCAGGAGTCAAACTATGGCTACACCTTC	CASSQESNYGYTF
TRBV9	TRBJ1-6	NA	NA	TGTGCCAGCAGCGTAGCCGTGTCGTCCTATAATTCACCCCTCCACTTT	CASSVAVSSYNSPLHF
TRBV4-1	TRBJ2-1	TRBD1	NA	TGCGCCAGCAGCCCGGACAGGGAATACAATGAGCAGTTCTTC	CASSPDREYNEQFF
TRBV5-6	TRBJ2-5	NA	NA	TGTGCCAGCAGCTTGTCAGTGGAGACCCAGTACTTC	CASSLSVETQYF
TRBV6-1	TRBJ1-2	NA	NA	TGTGCCAGCAGTGAAGTCGGGTTACTTTCCTATGGCTACACCTTC	CASSEVGLLSYGYTF
TRBV9	TRBJ2-1	TRBD2	once	TGTGCCAGCAGCGAAAACAAGCGGGGGGGATCTCGGGATGAGCAGTTCTTC	CASSENKRGGSRDEQFF
TRBV7-9	TRBJ1-3	NA	NA	TGTGCCAGCAGCCCTGACAGCAGTACTCCAAACACCATATATTTT	CASSPDSSTPNTIYF
TRBV18	TRBJ1-2	NA	NA	TGTGCCAGCTCACCGCTATCTAACTATGGCTACACCTTC	CASSPLSNYGYTF
TRBV28	TRBJ1-2	NA	few	TGTGCCAGCAGCCACAGGGTTTGGGGCTACACCTTC	CASSHRVWGYTF
TRBV6-5	TRBJ1-1	NA	once	TGTGCCAGCAGTGCGACAGTACTCACTGAAGCTTTCTTT	CASSATVLTEAFF
TRBV10-3	TRBJ1-2	TRBD1	NA	TGTGCCATCAGTGAGTCTGGGACAGGCCCCCATGGCTACACCTTC	CAISESGTGPHGYTF
TRBV30	TRBJ1-1	NA	NA	TGTGCCTCCAGGCGGGACCCAAACACTGAAGCTTTCTTT	CASRRDPNTEAFF
TRBV1	TRBJ1-2	NA	NA	TGCACCCCCGAACAGGGGGCCGGAAGAGGCTACACCTTC	CTPEQGAGRGYTF
TRBV2	TRBJ2-3	NA	NA	TGTGCCAGCAACGCGGGGGCGTTTGATACGCAGTATTTT	CASNAGAFDTQYF
TRBV19	TRBJ2-1	NA	NA	TGTGCCAGTAGTAACCAGCGGGTAAACAATGAGCAGTTCTTC	CASSNQRVNNEQFF
TRBV10-3	TRBJ2-7	NA	NA	TGTGCCATCAGGCCGCGGGACGCCGCCTACGAGCAGTACTTC	CAIRPRDAAYEQYF
TRBV4-3	TRBJ2-1	TRBD2	NA	TGCGCCAGCAGCCAAGATAGCGGGGGGGGATCCTACAATGAGCAGTTCTTC	CASSQDSGGGSYNEQFF
TRBV5-1	TRBJ1-6	NA	NA	TGCGCCAGCAGCATCACAGGACAGTATTCACCCCTCCACTTT	CASSITGQYSPLHF
TRBV6-6	TRBJ1-1	NA	NA	TGTGCCAGCCTACGGGATGAAAGGATCTACACTGAAGCTTTCTTT	CASLRDERIYTEAFF
TRBV9	TRBJ2-6	NA	NA	TGTGCCAGCAGCGTCCATTCTGGGGCCAACGTCCTGACTTTC	CASSVHSGANVLTF
TRBV6-1	TRBJ1-2	NA	NA	TGTGCCAGCAGACAGGCGGCTAACTATGGCTACACCTTC	CASRQAANYGYTF
TRBV6-1	TRBJ2-2	TRBD1	once	TGTGCCAGCATCCCGGGACAGGGGTACACCGGGGAGCTGTTTTTT	CASIPGQGYTGELFF
TRBV7-9	TRBJ2-7	TRBD2	NA	TGTTCCAGCAGCTTAGCCCACGTGAGCGGGGGTACCTACGAGCAGTACTTC	CSSSLAHVSGGTYEQYF
TRBV6-6	TRBJ2-5	NA	few	TGTGCTGCTGCAGGCAGGGTGCGGGAGACCCAGTACTTC	CAAAGRVRETQYF
TRBV6-6	TRBJ1-3	TRBD1	NA	TGTGCCAGCACCAGACAGGGGCGAAACACCATATATTTT	CASTRQGRNTIYF